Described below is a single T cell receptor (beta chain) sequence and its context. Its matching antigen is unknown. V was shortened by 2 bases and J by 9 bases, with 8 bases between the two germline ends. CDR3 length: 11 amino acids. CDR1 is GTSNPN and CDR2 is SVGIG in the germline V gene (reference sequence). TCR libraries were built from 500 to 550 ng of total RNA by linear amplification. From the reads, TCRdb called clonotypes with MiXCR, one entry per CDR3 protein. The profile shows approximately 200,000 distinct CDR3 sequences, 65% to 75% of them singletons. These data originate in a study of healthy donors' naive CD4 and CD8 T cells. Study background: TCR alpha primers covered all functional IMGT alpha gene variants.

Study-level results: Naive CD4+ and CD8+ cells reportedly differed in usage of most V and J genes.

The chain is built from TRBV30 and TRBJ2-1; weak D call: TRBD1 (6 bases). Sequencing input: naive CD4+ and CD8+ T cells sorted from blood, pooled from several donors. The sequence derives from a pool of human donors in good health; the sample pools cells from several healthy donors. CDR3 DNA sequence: TGTGCCTGGAGTACCAGGGGTGAGCAGTTCTTC. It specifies CAWSTRGEQFF.